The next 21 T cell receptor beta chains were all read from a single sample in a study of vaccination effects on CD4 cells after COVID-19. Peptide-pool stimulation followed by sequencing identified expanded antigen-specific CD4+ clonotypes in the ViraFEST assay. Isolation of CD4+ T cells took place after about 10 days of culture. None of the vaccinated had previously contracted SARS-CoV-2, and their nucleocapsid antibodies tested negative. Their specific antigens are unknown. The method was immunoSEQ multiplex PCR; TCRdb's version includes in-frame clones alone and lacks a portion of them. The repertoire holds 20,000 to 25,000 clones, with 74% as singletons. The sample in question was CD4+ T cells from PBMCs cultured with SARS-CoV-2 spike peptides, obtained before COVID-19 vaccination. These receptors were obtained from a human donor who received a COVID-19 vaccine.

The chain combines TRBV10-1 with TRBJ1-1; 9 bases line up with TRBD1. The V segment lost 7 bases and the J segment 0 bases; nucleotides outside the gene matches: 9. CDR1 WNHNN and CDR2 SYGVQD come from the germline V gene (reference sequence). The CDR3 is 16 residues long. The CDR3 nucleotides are TGCGCCAGCAAGCCGGGACAGGGCGGCATGAACACTGAAGCTTTCTTT. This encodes CASKPGQGGMNTEAFF.

The DNA of the CDR3 is TGTGCCAGCAGTTACTCGGTGGGGCCTAGCGGGGGTCCCGGGGAGCTGTTTTTT. Amino acid sequence: CASSYSVGPSGGPGELFF. The chain couples TRBV6-2 or TRBV6-3 to TRBJ2-2; 10 bases map to TRBD2. The junction had 10 bases not matched to a gene; V was cut back by 0 bases and J by 6 bases. This CDR3 contains 18 residues. CDR1 and CDR2 (germline): MNHEY, SVGEGT.

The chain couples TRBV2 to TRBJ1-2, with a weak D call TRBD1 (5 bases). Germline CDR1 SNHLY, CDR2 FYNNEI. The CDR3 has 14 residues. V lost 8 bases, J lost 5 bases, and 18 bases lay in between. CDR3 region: CASQGVRRGYGYTF. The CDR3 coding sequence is TGTGCCAGCCAGGGTGTAAGACGTGGATATGGCTACACCTTC.

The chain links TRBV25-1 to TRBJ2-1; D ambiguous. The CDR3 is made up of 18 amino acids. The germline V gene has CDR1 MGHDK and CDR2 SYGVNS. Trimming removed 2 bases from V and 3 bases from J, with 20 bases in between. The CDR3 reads CASSEDGPNRRVYNEQFF. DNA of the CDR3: TGTGCCAGCAGTGAAGACGGGCCAAATCGAAGAGTCTACAATGAGCAGTTCTTC.

The CDR3 bases are TGTGCCAGCAGCTTCACTAGCGGAGATACGCAGTATTTT. Translating gives CASSFTSGDTQYF. V usage is TRBV11-1 and J usage is TRBJ2-3; TRBD2 matches 8 bases. This CDR3 spans 13 amino acids. J was trimmed by 5 bases and V by 3 bases; bases with no gene match: 1. The germline V gene has CDR1 SGHAT and CDR2 FQDESV (reference sequence).

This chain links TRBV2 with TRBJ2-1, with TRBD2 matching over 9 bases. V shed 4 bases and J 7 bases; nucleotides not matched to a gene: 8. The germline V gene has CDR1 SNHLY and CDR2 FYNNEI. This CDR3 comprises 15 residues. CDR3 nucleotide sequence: TGTGCCAGCAGTGGGATGCGGGGGGGAGGAAATGAGCAGTTCTTC. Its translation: CASSGMRGGGNEQFF.

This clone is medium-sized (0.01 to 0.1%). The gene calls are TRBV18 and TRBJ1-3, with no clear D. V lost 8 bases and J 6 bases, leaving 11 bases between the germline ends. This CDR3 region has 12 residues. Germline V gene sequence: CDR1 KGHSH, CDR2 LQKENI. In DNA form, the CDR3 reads TGTGCCAGCGAGAAAACAGAAAACACCATATATTTT. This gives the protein CASEKTENTIYF.

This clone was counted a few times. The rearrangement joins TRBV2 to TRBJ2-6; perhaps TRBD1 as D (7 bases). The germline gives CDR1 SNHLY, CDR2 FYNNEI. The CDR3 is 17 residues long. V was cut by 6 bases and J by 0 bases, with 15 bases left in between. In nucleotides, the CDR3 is TGTGCCAGCAGATCGGCAGGGGGGAACTCTGGGGCCAACGTCCTGACTTTC. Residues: CASRSAGGNSGANVLTF.

The CDR3 sequence is CAWSKLGNQPQHF. As DNA, the CDR3 is TGTGCCTGGAGCAAATTAGGCAATCAGCCCCAGCATTTT. This chain joins TRBV30 and TRBJ1-5; no clear D gene. Germline assignment: CDR1 GTSNPN and CDR2 SVGIG (reference sequence). This CDR3 is built from 13 residues. The V end was cut by 3 bases, the J end by 2 bases, with 8 bases between.

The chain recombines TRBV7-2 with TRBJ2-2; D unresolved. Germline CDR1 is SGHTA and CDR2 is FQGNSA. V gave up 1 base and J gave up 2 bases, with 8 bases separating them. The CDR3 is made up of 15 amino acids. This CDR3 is CASSLETANTGELFF. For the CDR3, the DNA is TGTGCCAGCAGCTTAGAGACCGCTAACACCGGGGAGCTGTTTTTT.

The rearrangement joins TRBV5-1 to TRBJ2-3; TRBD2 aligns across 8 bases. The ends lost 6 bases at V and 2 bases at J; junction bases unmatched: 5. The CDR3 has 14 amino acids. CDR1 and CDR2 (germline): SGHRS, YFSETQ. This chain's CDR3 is CASTPGLDTDTQYF. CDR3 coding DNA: TGCGCCAGCACCCCGGGACTAGACACAGATACGCAGTATTTT. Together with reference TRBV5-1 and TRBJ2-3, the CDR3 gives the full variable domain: KAGVTQTPRYLIKTRGQQVTLSCSPISGHRSVSWYQQTPGQGLQFLFEYFSETQRNKGNFPGRFSGRQFSNSRSEMNVSTLELGDSALYLCASTPGLDTDTQYFGPGTRLTVL.

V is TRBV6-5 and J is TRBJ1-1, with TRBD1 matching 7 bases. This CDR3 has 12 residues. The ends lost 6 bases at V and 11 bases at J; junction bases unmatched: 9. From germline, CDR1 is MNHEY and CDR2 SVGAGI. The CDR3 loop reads CASRPTGFRAFF. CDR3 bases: TGTGCCAGCAGGCCGACAGGGTTTAGGGCTTTCTTT.

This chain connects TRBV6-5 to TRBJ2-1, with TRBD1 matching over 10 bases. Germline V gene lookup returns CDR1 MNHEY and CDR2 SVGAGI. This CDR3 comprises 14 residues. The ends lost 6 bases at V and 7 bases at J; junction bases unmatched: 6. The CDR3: CASSRDRGGNEQFF. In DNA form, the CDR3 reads TGTGCCAGCAGCCGGGACAGGGGTGGGAATGAGCAGTTCTTC.

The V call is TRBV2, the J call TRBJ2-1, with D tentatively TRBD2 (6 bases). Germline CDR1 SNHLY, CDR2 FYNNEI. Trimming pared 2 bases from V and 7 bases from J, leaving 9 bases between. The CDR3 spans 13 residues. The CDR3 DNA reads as TGTGCCAGCAGTGAAAGGCTAGCGAATGAGCAGTTCTTC. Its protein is CASSERLANEQFF.

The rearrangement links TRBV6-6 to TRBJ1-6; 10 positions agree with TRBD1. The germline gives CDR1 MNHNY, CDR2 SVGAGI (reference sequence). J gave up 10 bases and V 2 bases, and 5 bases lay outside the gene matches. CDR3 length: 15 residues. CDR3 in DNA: TGTGCCAGCAGTTACGGGACAGGGGTAGACTCACCCCTCCACTTT. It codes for CASSYGTGVDSPLHF.

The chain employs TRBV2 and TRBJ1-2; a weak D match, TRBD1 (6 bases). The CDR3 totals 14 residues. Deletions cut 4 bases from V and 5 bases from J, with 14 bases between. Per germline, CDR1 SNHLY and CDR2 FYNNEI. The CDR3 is CASSVQGLIYGYTF. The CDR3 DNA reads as TGTGCCAGCAGTGTCCAGGGGCTAATTTATGGCTACACCTTC.

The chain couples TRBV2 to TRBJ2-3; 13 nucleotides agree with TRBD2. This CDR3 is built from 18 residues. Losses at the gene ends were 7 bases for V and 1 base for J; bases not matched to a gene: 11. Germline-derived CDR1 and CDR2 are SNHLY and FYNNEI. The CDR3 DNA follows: TGTGCCAGCATAAGACTAGCGGGAGGAAGGAGGGGCACAGATACGCAGTATTTT. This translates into CASIRLAGGRRGTDTQYF.

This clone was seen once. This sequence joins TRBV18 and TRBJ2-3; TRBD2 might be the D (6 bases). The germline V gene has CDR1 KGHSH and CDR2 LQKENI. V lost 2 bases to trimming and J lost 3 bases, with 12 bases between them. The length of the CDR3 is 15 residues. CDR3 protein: CASSPTGGVTDTQYF. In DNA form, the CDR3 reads TGTGCCAGCTCACCAACCGGAGGGGTAACAGATACGCAGTATTTT. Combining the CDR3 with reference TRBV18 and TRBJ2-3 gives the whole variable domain NAGVMQNPRHLVRRRGQEARLRCSPMKGHSHVYWYRQLPEEGLKFMVYLQKENIIDESGMPKERFSAEFPKEGPSILRIQQVVRGDSAAYFCASSPTGGVTDTQYFGPGTRLTVL.

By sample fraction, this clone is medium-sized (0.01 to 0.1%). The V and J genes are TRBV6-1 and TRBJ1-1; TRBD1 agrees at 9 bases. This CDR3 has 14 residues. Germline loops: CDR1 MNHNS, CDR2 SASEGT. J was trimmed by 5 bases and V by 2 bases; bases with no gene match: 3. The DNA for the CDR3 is TGTGCCAGCAGTGAACAGACAGGGGGGACTGAAGCTTTCTTT. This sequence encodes CASSEQTGGTEAFF.

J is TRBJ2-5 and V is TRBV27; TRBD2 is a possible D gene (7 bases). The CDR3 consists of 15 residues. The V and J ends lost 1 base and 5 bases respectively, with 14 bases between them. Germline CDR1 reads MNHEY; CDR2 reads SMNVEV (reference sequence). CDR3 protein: CASSLYRGARETQYF. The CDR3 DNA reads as TGTGCCAGCAGTTTATACCGGGGGGCCAGGGAGACCCAGTACTTC.

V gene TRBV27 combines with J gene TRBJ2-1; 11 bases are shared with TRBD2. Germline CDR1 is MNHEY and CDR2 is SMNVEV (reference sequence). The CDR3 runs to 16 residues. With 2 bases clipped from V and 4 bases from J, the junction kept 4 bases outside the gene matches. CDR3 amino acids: CASSLDASGRYNEQFF. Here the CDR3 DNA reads TGTGCCAGCAGTTTAGATGCTAGCGGGAGGTACAATGAGCAGTTCTTC.